Presented here are 31 T cell receptor beta chains from one specimen sequenced in a study of T cells after yellow fever vaccination (dated by TCRdb to the late 2010s). This specimen's treatment or condition label, per the study, means: live attenuated yellow fever vaccine strain. Library preparation used 5' RACE. Sequenced using an Illumina HiSeq 2500. TCRdb took the public reads, trimmed them with fastp at Q25, ran MiXCR for clone calling and kept in-frame beta chains. Each CDR3 protein appears once, grouped with its most common genes and DNA. This sample is represented by more than 25,000 distinct CDR3 sequences; 6.3% of them were singletons. In total, the top ten clones hold around a quarter of the sample. Sequenced here: PBMCs, either bulk or a sorted T-cell subset (CD4+, CD8+, memory, or dextramer-sorted; not recorded which), sampled on the day of the yellow fever booster vaccination. Receptors were obtained from a man aged 25 to 45 who received the YFV17D yellow fever vaccine.

This clonotype was detected many times. The chain couples TRBV5-6 to TRBJ1-1; maybe TRBD1 (6 bases). Trimming stripped 3 bases from V and 10 bases from J, with 13 bases between. Germline loops: CDR1 SGHDT, CDR2 YYEEEE. CDR3 length equals 12 residues. As DNA, the CDR3 is TGTGCCAGCAGCTCCTACAGGGTAGGAGCTTTCTTT. Its translation is CASSSYRVGAFF.

Remarks on this clonotype: Just one base apart from a much larger clone, this may be a read error. The chain uses TRBV2 and TRBJ2-1, with D maybe TRBD1 (7 bases). CDR1 SNHLY and CDR2 FYNNEI come from the germline V gene. The V end lost 7 bases, the J end lost 11 bases, and 21 bases lay between the germline ends. There are 14 residues in the CDR3. The CDR3 reads CASTAETGRPKQFF. The CDR3 coding sequence is TGTGCCAGCACCGCGGAGACAGGGAGGCCTAAGCAGTTCTTC. Using reference TRBV2 and TRBJ2-1 for the parts outside the CDR3, the full variable domain is EPEVTQTPSHQVTQMGQEVILRCVPISNHLYFYWYRQILGQKVEFLVSFYNNEISEKSEIFDDQFSVERPDGSNFTLKIRSTKLEDSAMYFCASTAETGRPKQFFGPGTRLTVL.

This clonotype was observed a few times. This rearrangement joins TRBV20-1 to TRBJ2-3; 8 nucleotides agree with TRBD2. Germline CDR1 is DFQATT and CDR2 is SNEGSKA (reference sequence). The CDR3 has 15 amino acids. Trimming removed 4 bases from V and 2 bases from J; junction bases left unmatched: 8. The CDR3 protein is CSAISVLAVTDTQYF. CDR3 nucleotide sequence: TGCAGTGCTATAAGTGTACTAGCGGTCACAGATACGCAGTATTTT.

The chain is built from TRBV19 and TRBJ2-5; 7 positions agree with TRBD1. CDR3 length equals 15 residues. CDR1 and CDR2 (germline): LNHDA, SQIVND (reference sequence). J lost 2 bases, V lost 4 bases, and 7 bases had no gene match. The CDR3: CASSNGQDLQETQYF. CDR3 coding DNA: TGTGCCAGTAGTAACGGACAGGATTTGCAAGAGACCCAGTACTTC.

This clonotype occurred many times. The V and J genes are TRBV4-3 and TRBJ1-5, with D possibly matching TRBD1 (6 bases). CDR1 LGHNA and CDR2 YSLEER come from the germline V gene. With 0 bases removed from V and 9 bases from J, the gap between germline ends came to 18 bases. The CDR3 runs 16 residues. As DNA, the CDR3 is TGCGCCAGCAGCCAAGATAAGGGGCAGGGGAGCTCGCCCCAGCATTTT. This codes for CASSQDKGQGSSPQHF.

This clonotype was recorded many times. The V gene is TRBV18, the J gene TRBJ2-3; D is unresolved. The CDR3 totals 12 residues. In germline, CDR1 is KGHSH, CDR2 LQKENI. V lost 3 bases, J lost 3 bases, and 4 bases lay in between. CDR3 amino acids: CASSPVTDTQYF. The CDR3 DNA reads TGTGCCAGCTCACCGGTGACAGATACGCAGTATTTT.

This clonotype has a count of ten or more. The chain recombines TRBV9 with TRBJ2-7; D is unclear. The CDR3 is made up of 13 amino acids. Germline V gives CDR1 SGDLS, CDR2 YYNGEE. Trimming removed 2 bases at V and 5 bases at J, with 11 bases between. This CDR3 is CASSVGSAHEQYF. Here the CDR3 DNA reads TGTGCCAGCAGCGTGGGCTCCGCCCACGAGCAGTACTTC.

This clonotype was seen repeatedly, ten times or more. V usage is TRBV9 and J usage is TRBJ2-6; D tentatively reads TRBD1 or TRBD2 (5 bases each). The V gene's germline CDR1 is SGDLS and CDR2 YYNGEE. This CDR3 spans 15 amino acids. V was pared by 1 base and J by 4 bases, with 9 bases between. The DNA of the CDR3 is TGTGCCAGCAGCGTACGAGGGGAAGGGGCCAACGTCCTGACTTTC. Its translation: CASSVRGEGANVLTF.

By share of the sample, this clonotype is large (0.1 to 1%). This chain links TRBV29-1 with TRBJ2-1; weak D call: TRBD2 (6 bases). Germline CDR1 SQVTM, CDR2 ANQGSEA. V was pared by 6 bases and J by 1 base, with 19 bases between. This CDR3 comprises 16 residues. CDR3 DNA: TGCAGCGTGATGGAGGGTAGGCCCCCTTCCTACAATGAGCAGTTCTTC. Translating gives CSVMEGRPPSYNEQFF.

The sample holds many counts of this clonotype. This chain links TRBV2 with TRBJ2-2; 9 bases fit TRBD2. CDR1 and CDR2 from the germline V gene are SNHLY and FYNNEI. With 4 bases clipped from V and 6 bases from J, the junction kept 9 bases outside the gene matches. This CDR3 region has 16 residues. For the CDR3, the DNA is TGTGCCAGCAGTGGGGGAATAGCGGGAGCCTCCGGGGAGCTGTTTTTT. Translation gives CASSGGIAGASGELFF.

The sample holds many counts of this clonotype. The gene calls are TRBV7-2 and TRBJ2-5; D is perhaps TRBD1 or TRBD2 (5 bases each). This CDR3 region has 11 residues. Germline CDR1 is SGHTA and CDR2 is FQGNSA. Trimming cost V 1 base and J 11 bases, with 8 bases left between them. The CDR3 nucleotides are TGTGCCAGCAGCTTAGGGGGACGTCAGTACTTC. It yields the protein CASSLGGRQYF.

This clonotype was seen many times. The CDR3 spells CASSPLGREGAEGYTF. The CDR3 bases are TGTGCCAGCAGCCCCCTGGGCCGGGAGGGCGCGGAAGGCTACACCTTC. This chain joins TRBV5-6 and TRBJ1-2, with D unresolved. Per the germline V gene, CDR1 is SGHDT and CDR2 is YYEEEE. The CDR3 has 16 amino acids. The ends were cut back, 4 bases at V and 8 bases at J, with 24 bases in the middle.

This clonotype occurred many times. The V and J genes are TRBV7-2 and TRBJ2-4; D is uncertain. CDR1 and CDR2 (germline): SGHTA, FQGNSA. Trimming took off 0 bases at V and 13 bases at J, with 13 bases between the two ends. This CDR3 contains 13 residues. The CDR3 nucleotides are TGTGCCAGCAGCTTAGCGCCAGCCCGGCCCCAGTACTTC. Translation gives CASSLAPARPQYF. Full variable domain (missing parts from reference TRBV7-2 and TRBJ2-4): GAGVSQSPSNKVTEKGKDVELRCDPISGHTALYWYRQSLGQGLEFLIYFQGNSAPDKSGLPSDRFSAERTGGSVSTLTIQRTQQEDSAVYLCASSLAPARPQYFGAGTRLSVL.

This clonotype was detected many times. The chain uses TRBV6-2 or TRBV6-3 and TRBJ2-1; no reliable D call. Per germline, CDR1 MNHEY and CDR2 SVGEGT. The V end was cut by 0 bases, the J end by 0 bases, with 3 bases between. This CDR3 region has 14 residues. In DNA, the CDR3 is TGTGCCAGCAGTTACTCGGACTCCTACAATGAGCAGTTCTTC. Translated: CASSYSDSYNEQFF.

The chain carries TRBV6-1 and TRBJ2-7; D might be TRBD2 (6 bases). CDR1 is MNHNS and CDR2 is SASEGT in the germline V gene. This CDR3 has 13 residues. Trimming pared 7 bases from V and 6 bases from J, leaving 16 bases between. The CDR3 nucleotides read TGTGCCAGCACCCGAACGCAGGGAGGCGAGCAGTACTTC. As protein: CASTRTQGGEQYF.

By sample fraction, this clonotype is medium-sized. This chain connects TRBV7-3 to TRBJ2-3, with D possibly called TRBD1 or TRBD2 (5 bases each). Trimming took 5 bases from V and 0 from J, leaving 15 bases between them. Germline V gives CDR1 SGHTA, CDR2 FQGTGA. The CDR3 has 16 amino acids. CDR3 protein: CASSLQGASSTDTQYF. The CDR3 nucleotides are TGTGCCAGCAGCCTCCAAGGGGCTAGCAGCACAGATACGCAGTATTTT.

Ten or more counts support this clonotype. V gene TRBV29-1 combines with J gene TRBJ2-7, with unresolved D. The CDR3 has 12 residues. The germline gives CDR1 SQVTM, CDR2 ANQGSEA. V lost 7 bases and J 6 bases, leaving 16 bases between the germline ends. This CDR3 is CSGTKFNGEQYF. CDR3 coding DNA: TGCAGCGGGACGAAATTCAACGGCGAGCAGTACTTC.

The table lists this clonotype with many counts. The chain combines TRBV24-1 with TRBJ2-1; tentatively, D is TRBD1 (6 bases). The V end lost 4 bases, the J end lost 6 bases, and 12 bases lay between the germline ends. CDR3 length equals 14 residues. Germline assignment: CDR1 KGHDR and CDR2 SFDVKD. The DNA for the CDR3 is TGTGCCACCAGTGACAGGGGTAAGGGCAATGAGCAGTTCTTC. Translation: CATSDRGKGNEQFF.

The J gene is TRBJ2-7, the V gene TRBV27; tentative D call: TRBD2 (6 bases). The V gene lost 5 bases and the J gene lost 4 bases, with 21 bases spanning the gap. This CDR3 contains 16 residues. Germline values: CDR1 MNHEY, CDR2 SMNVEV (reference sequence). Here the CDR3 DNA reads TGTGCCAGCAGTCACCAACGCGGGACGACATTTTACGAGCAGTACTTC. Amino acids: CASSHQRGTTFYEQYF.

This clonotype was counted many times. This rearrangement joins TRBV7-3 to TRBJ2-5; TRBD2 might be the D (6 bases). The CDR3 sequence is 15 residues long. Deletions cut 5 bases from V and 4 bases from J, with 17 bases between. Germline lookup yields CDR1 SGHTA and CDR2 FQGTGA. CDR3 in amino acids: CASSDTGAGGETQYF. The CDR3 nucleotides read TGTGCCAGCAGCGACACCGGGGCCGGGGGAGAGACCCAGTACTTC.

This clonotype is classed as medium-sized. This rearrangement joins TRBV15 to TRBJ2-1, with D unresolved. Germline assignment: CDR1 LNHNV and CDR2 YYDKDF (reference sequence). V was clipped by 2 bases and J by 9 bases, with 14 bases between them. The CDR3 is 14 amino acids. CDR3: CATSRSLLRVEQFF. Written as DNA, the CDR3 is TGTGCCACCAGCAGATCCCTACTAAGGGTTGAGCAGTTCTTC.

This clonotype was detected ten times or more. This chain uses TRBV19 with TRBJ1-1; TRBD1 might be the D (6 bases). Germline V lookup: CDR1 LNHDA, CDR2 SQIVND (reference sequence). This CDR3 has 16 residues. V lost 0 bases to trimming and J lost 11 bases, with 22 bases between them. CDR3 sequence: CASSIDESGAAVYAFF. In nucleotides, the CDR3 is TGTGCCAGTAGTATAGACGAGTCGGGGGCGGCGGTGTACGCTTTCTTT.

This clonotype was seen a few times. The chain combines TRBV5-1 with TRBJ2-3; 7 bases are shared with TRBD1. V shed 4 bases, J shed 0 bases, and the junction held 2 bases outside the gene matches. This CDR3 comprises 14 residues. CDR1 and CDR2 (germline): SGHRS, YFSETQ. In DNA form, the CDR3 reads TGCGCCAGCAGCCGGGACAGCAGCACAGATACGCAGTATTTT. Translated: CASSRDSSTDTQYF.

This chain connects TRBV29-1 to TRBJ2-2; D unclear. The CDR3 runs to 12 residues. From germline, CDR1 is SQVTM and CDR2 ANQGSEA. Trimming removed 4 bases from V and 3 bases from J, with 6 bases in between. The CDR3 is CSVGRYTGELFF. CDR3 nucleotides: TGCAGCGTTGGACGTTACACCGGGGAGCTGTTTTTT.

This clonotype was seen only a few times. J is TRBJ1-4 and V is TRBV20-1; the D gene is possibly TRBD1 (5 bases). V lost 6 bases and J 4 bases, leaving 15 bases between the germline ends. The CDR3 sequence is 14 residues long. Germline assignment: CDR1 DFQATT and CDR2 SNEGSKA (reference sequence). DNA of the CDR3: TGCAGTGCCAACGAACAAAGGGGTAATGAAAAACTGTTTTTT. Translating gives CSANEQRGNEKLFF.

This clonotype occurred many times. V is TRBV20-1 and J is TRBJ1-4; D unclear. V lost 5 bases to trimming and J lost 4 bases, with 2 bases between them. The CDR3 sequence is 10 residues long. Germline lookup yields CDR1 DFQATT and CDR2 SNEGSKA (reference sequence). CDR3 sequence reads: CSAFNEKLFF. For the CDR3, the DNA is TGCAGTGCTTTTAATGAAAAACTGTTTTTT.

This chain connects TRBV4-2 to TRBJ2-2, with 12 bases aligning to TRBD1. This CDR3 comprises 17 residues. CDR1 is LGHNA and CDR2 is YNFKEQ in the germline V gene. With 10 bases clipped from V and 4 bases from J, the junction kept 13 bases outside the gene matches. The CDR3 DNA reads as TGTGCCATGGGCTCCGGGACAGGGGGCAGAGGCACCGGGGAGCTGTTTTTT. It is translated as CAMGSGTGGRGTGELFF.

This clonotype was recorded at least ten times. The chain combines TRBV7-9 with TRBJ2-3; 8 nucleotides match TRBD2. Germline CDR1 SEHNR, CDR2 FQNEAQ (reference sequence). CDR3 length: 15 residues. Trimming took 0 bases from V and 1 from J; bases not matched to a gene: 0. The CDR3 nucleotides are TGTGCCAGCAGCTTAGCTAGCGGGGGCACAGATACGCAGTATTTT. Protein: CASSLASGGTDTQYF.

The table lists this clonotype with a few counts. The gene calls are TRBV7-6 and TRBJ2-2; 7 positions agree with TRBD1. This CDR3 has 17 amino acids. Per the germline V gene, CDR1 is SGHVS and CDR2 is FNYEAQ. The trim removed 1 base at V and 0 bases at J, leaving 5 bases unmatched. This CDR3 reads CASSLVGQGANTGELFF. Written as DNA, the CDR3 is TGTGCCAGCAGCTTAGTAGGGCAGGGGGCGAACACCGGGGAGCTGTTTTTT. The variable domain in full, completed from reference TRBV7-6 and TRBJ2-2, reads GAGVSQSPRYKVTKRGQDVALRCDPISGHVSLYWYRQALGQGPEFLTYFNYEAQQDKSGLPNDRFSAERPEGSISTLTIQRTEQRDSAMYRCASSLVGQGANTGELFFGEGSRLTVL.

The sample holds many counts of this clonotype. The chain employs TRBV5-1 and TRBJ2-7; perhaps TRBD2 as D (5 bases). Trimming shortened V by 7 bases and J by 4 bases, and 21 bases separated the two germline ends. The V gene's germline CDR1 is SGHRS and CDR2 YFSETQ. The CDR3 length is 15 residues. CDR3 sequence: CASQRSAGPAYEQYF. The CDR3 coding sequence is TGCGCCAGCCAGCGGTCAGCCGGCCCGGCGTACGAGCAGTACTTC.

CDR3 protein: CASSQVGTGASNEQFF. The CDR3 nucleotides read TGTGCCAGCAGCCAAGTGGGGACAGGGGCTTCCAATGAGCAGTTCTTC. The chain links TRBV3-1 to TRBJ2-1, with 10 nucleotides matching TRBD1. The V gene end was trimmed by 1 base and the J gene end by 6 bases; junction bases not matched to a gene: 6. CDR1 is LGHDT and CDR2 is YNNKEL in the germline V gene (reference sequence). The CDR3 runs 16 residues.